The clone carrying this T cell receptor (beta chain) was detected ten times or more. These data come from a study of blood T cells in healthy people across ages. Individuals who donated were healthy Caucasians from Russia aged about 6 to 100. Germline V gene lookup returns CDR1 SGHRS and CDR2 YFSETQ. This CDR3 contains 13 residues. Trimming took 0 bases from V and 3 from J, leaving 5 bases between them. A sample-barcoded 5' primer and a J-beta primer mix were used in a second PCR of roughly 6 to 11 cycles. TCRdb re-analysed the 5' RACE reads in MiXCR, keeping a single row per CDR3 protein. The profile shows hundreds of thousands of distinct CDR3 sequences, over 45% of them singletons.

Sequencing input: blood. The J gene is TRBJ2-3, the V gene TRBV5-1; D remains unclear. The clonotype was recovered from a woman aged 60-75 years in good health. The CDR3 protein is CASSLGATDTQYF. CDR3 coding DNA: TGCGCCAGCAGCTTGGGGGCAACAGATACGCAGTATTTT.